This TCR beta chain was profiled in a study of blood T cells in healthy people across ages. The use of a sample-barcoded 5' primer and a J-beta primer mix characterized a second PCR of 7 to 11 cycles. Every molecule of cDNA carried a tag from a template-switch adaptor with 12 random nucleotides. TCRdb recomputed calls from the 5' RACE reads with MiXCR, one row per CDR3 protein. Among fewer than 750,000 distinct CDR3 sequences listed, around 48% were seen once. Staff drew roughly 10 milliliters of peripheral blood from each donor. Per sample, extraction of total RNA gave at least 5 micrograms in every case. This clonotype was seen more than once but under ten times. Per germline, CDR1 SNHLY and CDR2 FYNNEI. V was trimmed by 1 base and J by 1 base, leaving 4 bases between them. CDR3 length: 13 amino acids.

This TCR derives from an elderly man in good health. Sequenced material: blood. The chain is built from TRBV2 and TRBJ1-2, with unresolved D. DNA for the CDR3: TGTGCCAGCAGTGAAGGCAGTAACTATGGCTACACCTTC. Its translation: CASSEGSNYGYTF.